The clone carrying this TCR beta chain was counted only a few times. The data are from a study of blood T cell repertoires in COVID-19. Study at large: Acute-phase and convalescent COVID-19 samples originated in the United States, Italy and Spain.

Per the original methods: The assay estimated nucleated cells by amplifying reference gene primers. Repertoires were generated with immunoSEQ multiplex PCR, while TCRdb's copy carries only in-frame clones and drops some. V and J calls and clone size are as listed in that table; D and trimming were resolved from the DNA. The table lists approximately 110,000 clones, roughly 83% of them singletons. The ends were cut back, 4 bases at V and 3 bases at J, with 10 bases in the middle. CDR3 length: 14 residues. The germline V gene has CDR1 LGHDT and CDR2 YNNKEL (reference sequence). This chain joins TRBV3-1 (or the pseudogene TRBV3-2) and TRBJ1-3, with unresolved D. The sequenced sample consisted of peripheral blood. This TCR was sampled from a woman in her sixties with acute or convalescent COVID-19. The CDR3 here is CASSLRGGGNTIYF. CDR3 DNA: TGTGCCAGCAGCCTCAGAGGTGGTGGAAACACCATATATTTT.